These 16 T cell receptor beta chains were sequenced from one sample in a study of T cells after yellow fever vaccination (dated by TCRdb to between 2018 and 2020). Preparation of the library involved 5' RACE. This sample was sequenced with an Illumina HiSeq 2500. Using fastp at Q25 and MiXCR, TCRdb reprocessed the public reads and kept productive beta chains. Rows with a matching CDR3 protein are joined into one entry that keeps the most common DNA and genes. The sample table records 500,000 to 650,000 distinct CDR3 sequences; roughly 14% of these occur just once. In total, the top ten clones hold more than 12% of the sample. In the paper's terms, the treatment or condition label means: live attenuated yellow fever vaccine strain. The source material was PBMCs, sampled on the day of the yellow fever booster vaccination. These receptors all stem from a man aged 25-45 years who received the YFV17D yellow fever vaccine.

This clonotype turned up a few times. The chain joins TRBV30 to TRBJ1-6, with D uncertain. The CDR3 has 13 amino acids. CDR1 is GTSNPN, CDR2 SVGIG, per germline (reference sequence). V lost 4 bases and J 7 bases, leaving 11 bases between the germline ends. This CDR3 reads CAWMSGYNSPLHF. DNA of the CDR3: TGTGCCTGGATGTCGGGGTACAATTCACCCCTCCACTTT.

The rearrangement joins TRBV2 to TRBJ2-1; 8 bases map to TRBD2. Germline V gives CDR1 SNHLY, CDR2 FYNNEI. The CDR3 runs to 15 residues. With V trimmed by 2 bases and J by 2 bases, 2 bases remained unmatched. Here the CDR3 reads CASSEKAGAYNEQFF. CDR3 nucleotides: TGTGCCAGCAGTGAAAAAGCGGGAGCCTACAATGAGCAGTTCTTC.

This clonotype has more than one count but fewer than ten. The CDR3 here is CASSPGTATSYNEQFF. In DNA, the CDR3 is TGTGCCAGCAGCCCCGGGACGGCCACTTCCTACAATGAGCAGTTCTTC. The chain combines TRBV7-7 with TRBJ2-1; D is possibly TRBD1 or TRBD2 (5 bases each). The CDR3 consists of 16 residues. Germline CDR1 reads SSHAT; CDR2 reads FNYEAQ (reference sequence). Trimming removed 5 bases from V and 1 base from J, with 15 bases in between.

The J gene is TRBJ2-5, the V gene TRBV15, with D maybe TRBD2 (6 bases). This CDR3 region has 14 residues. Trimming left V 5 bases short and J 0 bases short, with 10 bases between. Germline CDR1 and CDR2: LNHNV and YYDKDF (reference sequence). As DNA, the CDR3 is TGTGCCACCAGCGAGCGGAGGGACCAAGAGACCCAGTACTTC. Encoded protein: CATSERRDQETQYF. Based on the CDR3 plus reference TRBV15 and TRBJ2-5, the full variable domain is DAMVIQNPRYQVTQFGKPVTLSCSQTLNHNVMYWYQQKSSQAPKLLFHYYDKDFNNEADTPDNFQSRRPNTSFCFLDIRSPGLGDTAMYLCATSERRDQETQYFGPGTRLLVL.

This clonotype was seen more than once but under ten times. This sequence joins TRBV4-3 and TRBJ2-2; unclear D gene. V lost 0 bases and J lost 10, with 15 bases in between. This CDR3 is built from 15 residues. In germline, CDR1 is LGHNA, CDR2 YSLEER. CDR3 coding DNA: TGCGCCAGCAGCCAAGATCGAATGGGAAGTGCGGAGCTGTTTTTT. Residues: CASSQDRMGSAELFF.

V is TRBV6-2 or TRBV6-3 and J is TRBJ1-1; D might be TRBD1 (6 bases). This CDR3 has 16 amino acids. Germline V gene sequence: CDR1 MNHEY, CDR2 SVGEGT. V was cut by 4 bases and J by 5 bases, with 20 bases left in between. The CDR3, as DNA: TGTGCCAGCAGTTCTTACAGGGAATCGAGGGAAACTGAAGCTTTCTTT. It encodes CASSSYRESRETEAFF.

The table lists this clonotype with many counts. The V call is TRBV7-2, the J call TRBJ2-7, with 9 bases matching TRBD2. V lost 5 bases and J lost 0; bases outside the gene matches: 5. Germline CDR1 SGHTA, CDR2 FQGNSA. This CDR3 is built from 15 residues. The CDR3: CASSRAGGSSYEQYF. The CDR3 DNA follows: TGTGCCAGCAGCCGAGCGGGAGGCAGCTCCTACGAGCAGTACTTC.

This chain joins TRBV7-2 and TRBJ2-3; 8 bases line up with TRBD2. Trimming took 5 bases from V and 4 from J; bases not matched to a gene: 14. Germline V gene sequence: CDR1 SGHTA, CDR2 FQGNSA. This CDR3 contains 17 residues. Here the CDR3 DNA reads TGTGCCAGCAGCCCAGCGGCCCTAGCGGGTAACCCAGATACGCAGTATTTT. Its protein is CASSPAALAGNPDTQYF. The variable domain in full, with the rest retrieved from reference TRBV7-2 and TRBJ2-3, is GAGVSQSPSNKVTEKGKDVELRCDPISGHTALYWYRQSLGQGLEFLIYFQGNSAPDKSGLPSDRFSAERTGGSVSTLTIQRTQQEDSAVYLCASSPAALAGNPDTQYFGPGTRLTVL.

This clonotype turned up a few times. This chain links TRBV5-6 with TRBJ2-1, with TRBD1 matching over 9 bases. The germline CDR1 and CDR2 sequences are SGHDT and YYEEEE. V gave up 1 base and J gave up 8 bases; unmatched junction bases: 7. CDR3 size: 15 residues. CDR3 amino acids: CASSLFGTGTYEQFF. CDR3 coding DNA: TGTGCCAGCAGCTTGTTTGGGACAGGGACCTATGAGCAGTTCTTC.

The chain links TRBV28 to TRBJ2-7, with 11 nucleotides matching TRBD2. The CDR3 is made up of 16 amino acids. V lost 7 bases, J lost 6 bases, and 14 bases stayed unmatched. Germline CDR1 MDHEN, CDR2 SYDVKM. The DNA for the CDR3 is TGTGCCAGCAAGGCTTCACTAGCGGGAGTCCTCCGCGAGCAGTACTTC. This encodes CASKASLAGVLREQYF.

This clonotype has more than one count but fewer than ten. V and J are TRBV10-1 and TRBJ2-5, with D perhaps matching TRBD1 or TRBD2 (5 bases each). V shed 0 bases and J shed 7 bases, with 12 bases lying between them. Germline V gives CDR1 WNHNN, CDR2 SYGVQD (reference sequence). The CDR3 is 14 amino acids. As DNA, the CDR3 is TGCGCCAGCAGTGAGTCGGGGCCTCGGGGGACCCAGTACTTC. Its translation: CASSESGPRGTQYF.

A few counts support this clonotype. The chain uses TRBV9 and TRBJ2-1; D is unresolved. The CDR3 consists of 15 residues. Trimming removed 4 bases at V and 0 bases at J, with 11 bases between. CDR1 and CDR2 (germline): SGDLS, YYNGEE. CDR3 residues: CASSKDQSSYNEQFF. The CDR3 nucleotides are TGTGCCAGCAGCAAGGACCAGAGCTCCTACAATGAGCAGTTCTTC.

This clonotype showed up just a few times. The genes are TRBV7-9 and TRBJ2-1; TRBD2 aligns across 13 bases. Germline V gene lookup returns CDR1 SEHNR and CDR2 FQNEAQ (reference sequence). V dropped 7 bases and J dropped 10; count of bases not matched to a gene: 10. This CDR3 spans 15 amino acids. CDR3 protein: CASTEFGLAGEEQFF. CDR3 sequence (DNA): TGTGCCAGCACCGAATTTGGACTAGCGGGAGAGGAGCAGTTCTTC.

This clonotype was counted ten times or more. The chain links TRBV7-2 to TRBJ2-5, with D perhaps TRBD1 or TRBD2 (7 bases each). The CDR3 length is 15 residues. V was trimmed by 4 bases and J by 3 bases, leaving 15 bases between them. Germline V lookup: CDR1 SGHTA, CDR2 FQGNSA. The CDR3 DNA reads TGTGCCAGCAGCTGGGGAGGGGGCAGGGAAGAGACCCAGTACTTC. Its protein product is CASSWGGGREETQYF.

V gene TRBV7-9 combines with J gene TRBJ2-5, with 12 bases that match TRBD1. The V gene's germline CDR1 is SEHNR and CDR2 FQNEAQ (reference sequence). This CDR3 region has 16 residues. The V segment lost 4 bases and the J segment 3 bases; nucleotides outside the gene matches: 6. The CDR3 is CASSSRDRGPEETQYF. CDR3 bases: TGTGCCAGCAGCTCCCGGGACAGGGGGCCCGAAGAGACCCAGTACTTC.

This clonotype was recorded a few times. The J gene is TRBJ2-4, the V gene TRBV29-1; 9 bases map to TRBD1. The CDR3 length is 14 residues. V lost 0 bases and J lost 8; bases outside the gene matches: 5. CDR1 SQVTM and CDR2 ANQGSEA come from the germline V gene. Written as DNA, the CDR3 is TGCAGCGTTGAAGATGAGGGACAGGGAGACATTCAGTACTTC. Its translation is CSVEDEGQGDIQYF.